This T cell receptor beta chain was recorded in a study of T-cell memory formation after mild COVID-19. Whole-study context: Largely donor-specific sequence clusters came from a couple of donors.

CDR3 length equals 15 residues. Germline CDR1 reads SEHNR; CDR2 reads FQNEAQ (reference sequence). This clonotype showed up just a few times. What it binds is unknown. The junction departs from germline at one end; a sequencing error may be responsible. Study-level points and caveats: What remained unconfirmed was the SARS-CoV-2 specificity of second-wave clones peaking on day 37. The main location of contracting CD4+ clones was CM and EM, and that of contracting CD8+ clones was EMRA. Clones that contracted from day 15 to 85 had balanced CD4/CD8; later expanders were CD4+ biased.

MiXCR, run by TCRdb on the 5' RACE reads, gives a single entry per CDR3 protein. The sample comprises 360,000 or so distinct CDR3 sequences, 25% to 30% of which are singletons, and 13% rests with the top ten. This TCR derives from an adult woman who had mild COVID-19 (a few samples of this study predate the infection). Cell type and time point are not known. The chain employs TRBV7-9 and TRBJ2-7; no firm D call. Specimen: PBMCs or a T cell subset sorted from them (not recorded which). The CDR3 coding sequence is TGTGCCAGCAGCTTAGATCGGGCAGGTTCCTCCGAGCAGTACTTC. Its protein product is CASSLDRAGSSEQYF.